This T cell receptor (beta chain) was identified in a study of blood T cells in healthy people across ages. Study at large: In model experiments, template switching was able to capture about one barcoded beta molecule for every two T cells that were present. Study outcomes and limitations: Compared with aged donors, long-lived donors showed fewer expanded clones, suggesting selection. A conclusive naive versus antigen-experienced comparison was prevented by the unsorted PBMCs.

This clonotype has a count of ten or more. Its antigen is not known. Together with a sample-barcoded 5' primer, a J-beta primer mix was included in a second PCR lasting roughly 6 to 12 cycles. Samples each returned at least 2.5 million CDR3-containing paired-end reads. TCRdb redid the calling of the 5' RACE reads with MiXCR, one entry per CDR3 protein. The data show approximately 690,000 distinct CDR3 sequences, around 38% seen once. This CDR3 contains 14 residues. The germline V and J ends were trimmed by 3 bases and 7 bases, with 16 bases remaining between them. The sample consisted of blood. V usage is TRBV12-3 or TRBV12-4 and J usage is TRBJ2-7; D is unclear. The TCR sequence derives from a man older than 75 in good health. The CDR3 here is CASSFQVGVEEQYF. The CDR3 nucleotides read TGTGCCAGCAGTTTTCAGGTTGGGGTTGAGGAGCAGTACTTC.